A selection of T cell receptor beta chains follows, all from one sample in a study of blood T cells in healthy people across ages. MiXCR was run by TCRdb on the 5' RACE reads, yielding one entry per CDR3 protein. The sample comprises 1.5 million to 2 million distinct CDR3 sequences, roughly two fifths of which are singletons, and more than 20% rests with the top ten. The sequenced sample consisted of blood. These receptors were obtained from a human donor in good health. The CDR3 runs from the conserved cysteine through the conserved F or W. A D gene is named only where the DNA matches it firmly. Clone size appears in some rows only: once, few, many, or a class for an expanded clone.

j_call	clone_size	v_call	d_call	cdr3_nt	cdr3_aa
TRBJ1-2	NA	TRBV15	NA	TGTGCCACCAGCATTTCAGGGGACCCCTACTATGGCTACACCTTC	CATSISGDPYYGYTF
TRBJ2-7	many	TRBV24-1	NA	TGTGCCACCAGTGATGGCTACGAGCAGTACTTC	CATSDGYEQYF
TRBJ2-1	few	TRBV5-1	NA	TGCGCCAGCAGGCAACGAGGGAGCCCGGGGGCCTACAATGAGCAGTTCTTC	CASRQRGSPGAYNEQFF
TRBJ2-7	few	TRBV6-5	NA	TGTGCCAGCAGTCGGGCACCCTCCTACGAGCAGTACTTC	CASSRAPSYEQYF
TRBJ2-5	few	TRBV10-3	NA	TGTGCCATCTTCCGGACGTCCAAAGAGACCCAGTACTTC	CAIFRTSKETQYF
TRBJ2-1	few	TRBV4-1	TRBD1	TGCGCCAGCAGCCAAGTTCCCGGGACAGGGTTCGATGAGCAGTTCTTC	CASSQVPGTGFDEQFF
TRBJ2-7	NA	TRBV5-1	TRBD1	TGCGCCAGCAGCCCCTGGACAGGGGCTCCGGTCGAGCAGTACTTC	CASSPWTGAPVEQYF
TRBJ1-2	NA	TRBV7-2	NA	TGTGCCAGCATACGGGACAAAACCAATGGCTACACCTTC	CASIRDKTNGYTF
TRBJ1-1	few	TRBV10-3	NA	TGTGCCATCCGGGGGTTAAGCACTGAAGCTTTCTTT	CAIRGLSTEAFF
TRBJ1-1	NA	TRBV28	NA	TGTGCCAGCCACATCGGACTATCATCTGAAGCTTTCTTT	CASHIGLSSEAFF
TRBJ2-5	few	TRBV15	NA	TGTGCCACCAGCCCTCTAGGGGGGCAAGAGACCCAGTACTTC	CATSPLGGQETQYF
TRBJ2-5	few	TRBV6-2/TRBV6-3	NA	TGTGCCAGCAGCGCAGTGCGGGGAGGTTCGGAGACCCAGTACTTC	CASSAVRGGSETQYF
TRBJ1-1	NA	TRBV29-1	NA	TGCAGCGTTGTACGCATACTGAACACTGAAGCTTTCTTT	CSVVRILNTEAFF
TRBJ2-1	few	TRBV5-1	TRBD1	TGCGCCAGCGGCTTGAGCAGGGGGCAGTGGAATGAGCAGTTCTTC	CASGLSRGQWNEQFF
TRBJ2-1	NA	TRBV5-5	NA	TGTGCCAGCAGCTTGGGGGTAGGAGGAGTTAAGCAGTTCTTC	CASSLGVGGVKQFF
TRBJ2-4	few	TRBV5-1	NA	TGCGCCAGCAGCTTAGGACAGAAAAACATTCAGTACTTC	CASSLGQKNIQYF
TRBJ1-3	NA	TRBV20-1	NA	TGCAGTGCTAGAGAAGGCCACTACTCTGGAAACACCATATATTTT	CSAREGHYSGNTIYF
TRBJ1-2	NA	TRBV27	NA	TGTGCCAGCAGTTTATCCACCTCCCATGGCTACACCTTC	CASSLSTSHGYTF
TRBJ2-5	few	TRBV6-2/TRBV6-3	TRBD1	TGTGCCAGCAGCCTTACAGGGGTTTGGGAGACCCAGTACTTC	CASSLTGVWETQYF
TRBJ1-1	NA	TRBV3-1	NA	TGTGCCAGCAGCCACCTGACATTTGAAGCTTTCTTT	CASSHLTFEAFF
TRBJ1-2	NA	TRBV11-2	NA	TGTGCCAGCAGCTTCTCGGGGCCGCGTGGCTCTGGCTACACCTTC	CASSFSGPRGSGYTF
TRBJ2-1	once	TRBV5-5	NA	TGTGCCAGCAGCTCCCGACATGCTGCGGGTCAACCCCTAGGAAATAATGAGCAGTTCTTC	CASSSRHAAGQPLGNNEQFF
TRBJ2-7	many	TRBV29-1	TRBD2	TGCAGCGTTGATTTGAGCGGGGGGCTCTCCTACGAGCAGTACTTC	CSVDLSGGLSYEQYF
TRBJ2-1	NA	TRBV11-1	TRBD2	TGTGCCAGCAGCTTTATAGCGGGGGCGTACGGTAAGCAGTTCTTC	CASSFIAGAYGKQFF
TRBJ2-1	NA	TRBV2	NA	TGTGCCAGCAGAGACTTGAGTGGCAGTCTCAATGAGCAGTTCTTC	CASRDLSGSLNEQFF
TRBJ2-1	few	TRBV4-1	NA	TGCGCCAGCAGCCAAGGAAGTGCGGGGAGGAATGAGCAGTTCTTC	CASSQGSAGRNEQFF
TRBJ1-1	few	TRBV7-3	TRBD1	TGTGCCAGCAGCTTAAACAGGGGGATTGAAGCTTTCTTT	CASSLNRGIEAFF
TRBJ1-5	few	TRBV6-5	TRBD1	TGTGCCAGCAGTTCCAGGGGGGATAGCAATCAGCCCCAGCATTTT	CASSSRGDSNQPQHF
TRBJ2-5	few	TRBV10-3	NA	TGTGCCATCAGTGACCGGGACTTCCAAGAGACCCAGTACTTC	CAISDRDFQETQYF
TRBJ2-1	few	TRBV7-8	NA	TGTGCCAGCAGCTTGACCCGTCTATCCCCAGGGGAGCAGTTCTTC	CASSLTRLSPGEQFF
TRBJ2-1	NA	TRBV28	TRBD1	TGTGCCAGCAGTTTTAACCGGGACAGGGACAATGAGCAGTTCTTC	CASSFNRDRDNEQFF
TRBJ2-1	NA	TRBV10-3	NA	TGTGCCATCAGTGAGAACCCCCCGGGGGCGCATGACAATGAGCAGTTCTTC	CAISENPPGAHDNEQFF
TRBJ2-5	NA	TRBV20-1	TRBD1	TGCAGTGCTACACCTTTGACAGGGCAAGAGACCCAGTACTTC	CSATPLTGQETQYF
TRBJ1-4	NA	TRBV5-1	NA	TGCGCCAGCAGCTCGTTGGAGGCTAATGAAAAACTGTTTTTT	CASSSLEANEKLFF
TRBJ2-1	NA	TRBV7-8	TRBD1	TGTGCCAGCAGCTTAGGGTTTCGGGGACAGGTCAACAATGAGCAGTTCTTC	CASSLGFRGQVNNEQFF
TRBJ1-4	NA	TRBV12-3/TRBV12-4	NA	TGTGCCAGCAGTCTCAGACAGGTTCAAAATGAAAAACTGTTTTTT	CASSLRQVQNEKLFF
TRBJ1-2	many	TRBV6-6	TRBD1	TGTGCCAGCACCAGAACAGGGGATGGCTACACCTTC	CASTRTGDGYTF
TRBJ2-3	NA	TRBV25-1	NA	TGTGCCAGCAGTGAACCTCCGGGCAGGGCCACCTCAGATACGCAGTATTTT	CASSEPPGRATSDTQYF
TRBJ2-1	few	TRBV29-1	TRBD1	TGCAGCGTGAGCGTAGGACAGGGTCCAGAGACCCAGTTCTTC	CSVSVGQGPETQFF
TRBJ2-7	NA	TRBV4-1	TRBD1	TGCGCCAGCAGCCAAGATCACGGGACAGGCTCCTACGAGCAGTACTTC	CASSQDHGTGSYEQYF
TRBJ2-3	NA	TRBV7-3	TRBD2	TGTGCCAGCAGCACGGGGACTAGCGTAGGACATACGCAGTATTTT	CASSTGTSVGHTQYF
TRBJ2-3	NA	TRBV2	TRBD2	TGTGCCAGCAGTGAAAGGACTAGCGGGGGGCACGATACGCAGTATTTT	CASSERTSGGHDTQYF
TRBJ2-1	few	TRBV6-6	NA	TGTGCCAGCAGTTACTCAGAGGGGGACAATGAGCAGTTCTTC	CASSYSEGDNEQFF
TRBJ2-7	NA	TRBV6-5	TRBD2	TGTGCCAGCAGAGTTGGCGGGGGGTCCTACGAGCAGTACTTC	CASRVGGGSYEQYF
TRBJ2-1	NA	TRBV29-1	NA	TGCAGCGTTGCACAGGGAACTGGCGAGACCCAGTTCTTC	CSVAQGTGETQFF
TRBJ2-7	few	TRBV7-8	NA	TGTGCCAGCAGCCAAATTGACAGTCCCCTACCCTACGAGCAGTACTTC	CASSQIDSPLPYEQYF
TRBJ1-3	few	TRBV6-6	NA	TGTGCCAGCGGTTCCTCTGGAAACACCATATATTTT	CASGSSGNTIYF
TRBJ1-2	few	TRBV3-1	NA	TGTGCCAGCAGCCGCAGACCAACCTCCTATGGCTACACCTTC	CASSRRPTSYGYTF
TRBJ2-1	NA	TRBV11-2	NA	TGTGCCAGCTCCTTCCTCGGGGCAGGCAATGAGCAGTTCTTC	CASSFLGAGNEQFF
TRBJ2-3	NA	TRBV27	TRBD2	TGTGCCAGCAGTTCGCGGGGGAGGGCGGATCTTCGGGCGCAGTATTTT	CASSSRGRADLRAQYF
TRBJ1-1	NA	TRBV6-6	NA	TGTGCCAGCAGTTACTACACTTGGGGGGTGATGGACACTGAAGCTTTCTTT	CASSYYTWGVMDTEAFF
TRBJ1-1	NA	TRBV28	NA	TGTGCCAGCAGTTTAAGCTCGGTGGACACTGAAGCTTTCTTT	CASSLSSVDTEAFF
TRBJ1-1	NA	TRBV12-3/TRBV12-4	NA	TGTGCCAGCGCCCCCGGGATGGGCACTGAAGCTTTCTTT	CASAPGMGTEAFF
TRBJ1-4	few	TRBV7-9	TRBD1	TGTGCCAGCAGCTTAGTTGTCGACAGGGGGAACGAAAAACTGTTTTTT	CASSLVVDRGNEKLFF
TRBJ2-5	NA	TRBV11-2	NA	TGTGCCAGCAGCTTAGTTCTGCGGGGAGACCAAGAGACCCAGTACTTC	CASSLVLRGDQETQYF
TRBJ2-5	few	TRBV12-3/TRBV12-4	TRBD2	TGTGCCAGCAGTTTGGAGGCGGGGGGCCACCAAGAGACCCAGTACTTC	CASSLEAGGHQETQYF
TRBJ2-4	NA	TRBV4-2	TRBD1	TGTGCCAGCAGCCAAGGAGGACAGGGGCCTCGGTCAGGGAACATTCAGTACTTC	CASSQGGQGPRSGNIQYF